A single sample is the source of the 24 T cell receptor beta chains below, sequenced in a study of patients and donors after allogeneic stem cell transplantation. Each CDR3 protein gets one entry after TCRdb re-called the RT-PCR reads with MiXCR. The sample lists under 200,000 distinct CDR3 sequences, 24% seen once, with approximately 26% in the top ten. Sequencing was done on a sample of blood, either unsorted or a sorted T cell fraction (not recorded which). These receptors were obtained from a human donor who was either an allogeneic HSCT recipient or a stem cell or donor lymphocyte infusion donor (not recorded which). It is not recorded whose cells these are; they may come from a transplant donor.

The chain has TRBV21-1 and TRBJ1-1; the D segment call TRBD1 is taken from the table without a DNA check. TRBV21-1 is shown as a pseudogene. The CDR3 runs 16 residues. CDR3 coding DNA: TGTGCCAGCAGCAAAGCGACGGCCAGGGTGGACACTGAAGCTTTCTTT. Translated, it gives CASSKATARVDTEAFF.

The rearrangement links TRBV20-1 to TRBJ2-1; a possible D gene is TRBD2 (5 bases). CDR3 size: 13 residues. V lost 6 bases, J lost 10 bases, and 19 bases lay in between. Germline assignment: CDR1 DFQATT and CDR2 SNEGSKA (reference sequence). The CDR3 loop reads CSADAWTSGEQFF. In DNA form, the CDR3 reads TGCAGTGCCGATGCGTGGACTTCCGGCGAGCAGTTCTTC.

The chain combines TRBV7-9 with TRBJ1-1; TRBD1 aligns across 9 bases. Germline CDR1 SEHNR, CDR2 FQNEAQ (reference sequence). This CDR3 is 15 amino acids long. V trimming: 1 base; J trimming: 4 bases; junction bases outside the gene matches: 4. The CDR3 sequence is CASSLGGQGITEAFF. The CDR3, as DNA: TGTGCCAGCAGCTTAGGGGGACAGGGTATCACTGAAGCTTTCTTT.

This rearrangement joins TRBV10-2 to TRBJ2-1; D is unresolved. Germline CDR1 reads WSHSY; CDR2 reads SAAADI. The CDR3 consists of 12 residues. V shed 2 bases and J shed 5 bases, with 4 bases lying between them. The CDR3: CASSEGDNEQFF. The CDR3 region has the DNA TGCGCCAGCAGTGAGGGGGACAATGAGCAGTTCTTC.

This clonotype was seen a few times. J is TRBJ2-1 and V is TRBV5-6; D is unclear. Germline loops: CDR1 SGHDT, CDR2 YYEEEE. Trimming removed 0 bases from V and 6 bases from J, with 13 bases in between. CDR3 length: 15 residues. The CDR3 coding sequence is TGTGCCAGCAGCTTGGATATAGATTCGGGCAATGAGCAGTTCTTC. It encodes CASSLDIDSGNEQFF.

The rearrangement joins TRBV29-1 to TRBJ2-1; 10 bases are a match to TRBD2. V was clipped by 3 bases and J by 4 bases; unmatched bases: 9. The CDR3 runs to 16 residues. CDR1 is SQVTM, CDR2 ANQGSEA, per germline. The CDR3 loop reads CSVDPSGRAPYNEQFF. Here the CDR3 DNA reads TGCAGCGTTGACCCAAGCGGGAGGGCCCCATACAATGAGCAGTTCTTC.

There are a few counts of this clonotype. The chain couples TRBV7-9 to TRBJ2-2; 9 bases are shared with TRBD1. CDR3 size: 15 residues. With V trimmed by 5 bases and J by 6 bases, 7 bases remained unmatched. Germline assignment: CDR1 SEHNR and CDR2 FQNEAQ (reference sequence). As DNA, the CDR3 is TGTGCCAGCAGCCCGGGACAGGGTGCAGCCGGGGAGCTGTTTTTT. Translating it yields CASSPGQGAAGELFF. Supplemented by reference TRBV7-9 and TRBJ2-2, the full variable domain reads DTGVSQNPRHKITKRGQNVTFRCDPISEHNRLYWYRQTLGQGPEFLTYFQNEAQLEKSRLLSDRFSAERPKGSFSTLEIQRTEQGDSAMYLCASSPGQGAAGELFFGEGSRLTVL.

This clonotype has only a few counts. The chain has TRBV7-9 and TRBJ1-2, with TRBD1 identical over 8 bases. J was trimmed by 6 bases and V by 0 bases; bases with no gene match: 6. The V gene's germline CDR1 is SEHNR and CDR2 FQNEAQ (reference sequence). CDR3 length: 15 amino acids. The chain's CDR3 is CASSLAPGGSNGYTF. CDR3 nucleotides: TGTGCCAGCAGCTTAGCACCAGGGGGCTCGAATGGCTACACCTTC.

This clonotype was recorded a few times. The V call is TRBV7-2, the J call TRBJ1-5; TRBD1 agrees at 9 bases. CDR3 length equals 15 residues. The germline gives CDR1 SGHTA, CDR2 FQGNSA. The J segment lost 1 base and the V segment lost 3 bases, leaving 1 base of the junction unmatched. CDR3 in DNA: TGTGCCAGCAGCTTCGGGACAGGGAGCAATCAGCCCCAGCATTTT. Translation: CASSFGTGSNQPQHF.

This clonotype was seen a few times. The chain recombines TRBV6-5 with TRBJ2-3; 7 nucleotides match TRBD1. The CDR3 totals 15 residues. V lost 4 bases, J lost 0 bases, and 4 bases stayed unmatched. Germline V CDR1 and CDR2: MNHEY, SVGAGI. DNA for the CDR3: TGTGCCAGCAGTTGGGGACAGACTAGCACAGATACGCAGTATTTT. Its translation: CASSWGQTSTDTQYF.

The chain recombines TRBV4-2 with TRBJ1-5; D may be TRBD1 (6 bases). This CDR3 comprises 15 residues. Per the germline V gene, CDR1 is LGHNA and CDR2 is YNFKEQ. V lost 1 base and J 6 bases, leaving 13 bases between the germline ends. CDR3 nucleotide sequence: TGTGCCAGCAGCCAAGGACCAGGGGATGTTCAGCCCCAGCATTTT. Protein sequence: CASSQGPGDVQPQHF.

This clonotype was detected ten times or more. V is TRBV5-1 and J is TRBJ1-2; 8 bases map to TRBD1. Germline V lookup: CDR1 SGHRS, CDR2 YFSETQ. CDR3 length equals 13 residues. Trimming cost V 3 bases and J 7 bases; bases outside gene matches: 5. The CDR3 loop reads CASSSPGGLGYTF. In nucleotides, the CDR3 is TGCGCCAGCAGCTCCCCAGGGGGCCTTGGCTACACCTTC.

This CDR3 is CASSQDRMTAEETQYF. The CDR3 DNA follows: TGTGCCAGCAGCCAAGATCGGATGACGGCTGAAGAGACCCAGTACTTC. The chain links TRBV4-2 to TRBJ2-5; D gene unclear. V lost 0 bases and J lost 3, with 14 bases in between. The CDR3 is made up of 16 amino acids. Germline CDR1 reads LGHNA; CDR2 reads YNFKEQ.

V gene TRBV9 combines with J gene TRBJ2-2, with no clear D. V was clipped by 4 bases and J by 2 bases, with 6 bases between them. The CDR3 consists of 13 residues. CDR1 SGDLS and CDR2 YYNGEE come from the germline V gene. The CDR3 loop reads CASSPYNTGELFF. CDR3 coding DNA: TGTGCCAGCAGCCCCTACAACACCGGGGAGCTGTTTTTT. Complete variable domain (other parts from reference TRBV9 and TRBJ2-2): DSGVTQTPKHLITATGQRVTLRCSPRSGDLSVYWYQQSLDQGLQFLIQYYNGEERAKGNILERFSAQQFPDLHSELNLSSLELGDSALYFCASSPYNTGELFFGEGSRLTVL.

This clonotype showed up many times. The gene calls are TRBV10-3 and TRBJ1-4; D is ambiguous. CDR3 length equals 16 residues. Germline values: CDR1 ENHRY, CDR2 SYGVKD. Deletions cut 3 bases from V and 8 bases from J, with 19 bases between. CDR3 residues: CAISDQKTPEGEKLFF. The CDR3 region has the DNA TGTGCCATCAGTGATCAGAAAACCCCCGAGGGCGAAAAACTGTTTTTT.

This sequence joins TRBV10-3 and TRBJ1-2; D is unresolved. The germline V gene encodes CDR1 ENHRY and CDR2 SYGVKD. Trimming shortened V by 3 bases and J by 5 bases, and 7 bases separated the two germline ends. The CDR3 is 12 amino acids. The CDR3 sequence is CAISESGYGYTF. The CDR3, as DNA: TGTGCCATCAGTGAATCGGGGTATGGCTACACCTTC.

This clonotype was counted at least ten times. The chain joins TRBV27 to TRBJ1-6, with D perhaps matching TRBD1 (5 bases). The CDR3 is made up of 19 amino acids. CDR1 MNHEY and CDR2 SMNVEV come from the germline V gene (reference sequence). Trimming took 1 base from V and 0 from J, leaving 16 bases between them. CDR3 coding DNA: TGTGCCAGCAGTTTATGGTATGGGACGGTGAGCTCCTATAATTCACCCCTCCACTTT. Translated: CASSLWYGTVSSYNSPLHF.

This clonotype has just a few counts. CDR3 residues: CASSLRDTMYQETQYF. CDR3 sequence (DNA): TGTGCCAGCAGTTTAAGGGACACTATGTACCAAGAGACCCAGTACTTC. The chain links TRBV12-3 or TRBV12-4 to TRBJ2-5; tentative D call: TRBD1 (6 bases). The ends were cut back, 2 bases at V and 0 bases at J, with 13 bases in the middle. The CDR3 length is 16 residues.

This chain joins TRBV6-6 and TRBJ2-1; 8 bases match TRBD2. The CDR3 loop spans 18 amino acids. Germline values: CDR1 MNHNY, CDR2 SVGAGI (reference sequence). Losses at the gene ends were 0 bases for V and 5 bases for J; bases not matched to a gene: 12. The DNA of the CDR3 is TGTGCCAGCAGTTACTCGATTGCCTTTGCGGGAGGAAACAATGAGCAGTTCTTC. This gives the protein CASSYSIAFAGGNNEQFF.

This clonotype turned up a few times. V and J are TRBV27 and TRBJ1-2; no firm D call. The V end was cut by 5 bases, the J end by 5 bases, with 15 bases between. The germline gives CDR1 MNHEY, CDR2 SMNVEV (reference sequence). The CDR3 length is 14 residues. The CDR3 DNA reads TGTGCCAGCAGTCGAAAGGACGGGAGATATGGCTACACCTTC. Translation: CASSRKDGRYGYTF.

This clonotype was seen a handful of times. This chain uses TRBV6-5 with TRBJ1-6; TRBD1 is a possible D gene (6 bases). The CDR3 loop spans 14 amino acids. Germline V lookup: CDR1 MNHEY, CDR2 SVGAGI. Trimming stripped 5 bases from V and 9 bases from J, with 14 bases between. CDR3 in DNA: TGTGCCAGCAGTCGGCTTTACAGGGCTTCACCCCTCCACTTT. Translated: CASSRLYRASPLHF.

This clonotype has a handful of counts. The chain joins TRBV3-1 to TRBJ1-1; no reliable D call. Trimming pared 5 bases from V and 1 base from J, leaving 17 bases between. The CDR3 is 16 residues long. Germline V lookup: CDR1 LGHDT, CDR2 YNNKEL (reference sequence). This CDR3 is CASSTPGFRPNTEAFF. The DNA for the CDR3 is TGTGCCAGCAGCACCCCAGGTTTCCGCCCGAACACTGAAGCTTTCTTT. The full variable domain, completed using reference TRBV3-1 and TRBJ1-1, is DTAVSQTPKYLVTQMGNDKSIKCEQNLGHDTMYWYKQDSKKFLKIMFSYNNKELIINETVPNRFSPKSPDKAHLNLHINSLELGDSAVYFCASSTPGFRPNTEAFFGQGTRLTVV.

The rearrangement joins TRBV6-6 to TRBJ2-3; tentatively, D is TRBD1 or TRBD2 (6 bases each). From germline, CDR1 is MNHNY and CDR2 SVGAGI (reference sequence). The V end lost 4 bases, the J end lost 6 bases, and 17 bases lay between the germline ends. The CDR3 length is 15 residues. This CDR3 reads CASSSPPGARDTQYF. CDR3 nucleotide sequence: TGTGCCAGCAGTTCCCCCCCGGGGGCCCGGGATACGCAGTATTTT.

The chain couples TRBV7-9 to TRBJ2-7; possibly TRBD2 for D (5 bases). The CDR3 sequence is 16 residues long. Germline V CDR1 and CDR2: SEHNR, FQNEAQ (reference sequence). V was shortened by 1 base and J by 0 bases, with 13 bases between the two germline ends. In DNA, the CDR3 is TGTGCCAGCAGCTTAGGAACGGCGGGCCCCTCCTACGAGCAGTACTTC. Its protein is CASSLGTAGPSYEQYF.